This is a list of T cell receptor beta chains from one sample in a study of CD8 T cells in ankylosing spondylitis. TCRdb used MiXCR to reprocess the 5' RACE reads, holding one entry per CDR3 protein. The sample has about 64,000 distinct CDR3 sequences; under 7.5% are singletons. Sequencing was performed on synovial fluid, either unsorted or a sorted T cell fraction (not recorded which). These receptors came from a male donor with ankylosing spondylitis. CDR3s include the opening cysteine and the closing phenylalanine or tryptophan. A D gene is named only where the DNA matches it firmly. Only part of the rows carry a size: once, few, many, or a class if the clone is expanded.

>many|TRBJ2-7|TRBD1|TRBV2
CASRGQGFDEQYF
TGTGCCAGCAGAGGACAGGGGTTCGACGAGCAGTACTTC
>many|TRBJ2-7|.|TRBV5-1
CASSPRDHSYEQYF
TGCGCCAGCAGCCCCCGGGACCACTCCTACGAGCAGTACTTC
>many|TRBJ2-2|.|TRBV10-1
CASSPQGAGELFF
TGCGCCAGCAGTCCACAGGGCGCCGGGGAGCTGTTTTTT
>.|TRBJ2-5|.|TRBV28
CASRAGGGYQETQYF
TGTGCCAGCAGAGCTGGAGGGGGTTACCAAGAGACCCAGTACTTC
>many|TRBJ2-4|.|TRBV5-1
CASSPESGWGSNIQYF
TGCGCCAGCAGCCCGGAGTCGGGTTGGGGCTCCAACATTCAGTACTTC
>many|TRBJ1-3|.|TRBV6-1
CASSRPTGSGNTIYF
TGTGCCAGCAGCCGCCCCACAGGGAGTGGAAACACCATATATTTT
>many|TRBJ2-2|.|TRBV6-1
CASSAGRTNTGELFF
TGTGCCAGCAGCGCGGGACGGACGAACACCGGGGAGCTGTTTTTT
>many|TRBJ2-5|TRBD2|TRBV12-3/TRBV12-4
CASSRTRKWETQYF
TGTGCCAGCAGCCGGACTAGGAAATGGGAGACCCAGTACTTC
>many|TRBJ2-7|TRBD1|TRBV6-1
CASTPSRDSSYEQYF
TGTGCCAGCACCCCCTCTCGGGACAGCTCCTACGAGCAGTACTTC
>many|TRBJ2-5|TRBD2|TRBV7-3
CASSPGRGETQYF
TGTGCCAGCAGTCCAGGGAGGGGAGAGACCCAGTACTTC
>few|TRBJ2-5|.|TRBV7-9
CASSFQGQETQYF
TGTGCCAGCAGCTTTCAGGGCCAAGAGACCCAGTACTTC
>.|TRBJ2-1|TRBD2|TRBV6-4
CASSGTSGSAEQFF
TGTGCCAGCAGCGGGACTAGCGGGAGTGCTGAGCAGTTCTTC
>.|TRBJ2-7|.|TRBV19
CASNGFSGPSEEQYF
TGTGCCTCTAACGGGTTTAGCGGACCTTCGGAGGAGCAGTACTTC
>few|TRBJ1-6|.|TRBV3-1
CASSRTGSDNSPLHF
TGTGCCAGCAGCCGAACGGGATCAGATAATTCACCCCTCCACTTT